The clone carrying this T cell receptor beta chain came up a few times. Its cognate antigen is unknown. This entry belongs to a study of response to subunit inactivated influenza vaccine. The CDR3 extends over 13 amino acids. V gave up 0 bases and J gave up 12 bases, with 12 bases separating them. Germline loops: CDR1 MNHEY, CDR2 SVGEGT. Study-level findings and limits: The authors proposed limited new T cell recruitment per seasonal influenza vaccination.

One entry per CDR3 protein results from TCRdb running MiXCR on the RT-PCR reads. The repertoire holds about 520,000 distinct CDR3 sequences, with around 25% as singletons. The V and J genes are TRBV6-2 or TRBV6-3 and TRBJ2-1, with D possibly being TRBD2 (6 bases). The source is a man between 45 and 60 years old who received an inactivated influenza vaccine. The sample in question was CD4+ T cells sorted from PBMCs, obtained more than 4 days after vaccination. CDR3 sequence reads: CASSYSWGRLQFF. The CDR3 DNA is TGTGCCAGCAGTTACTCTTGGGGGAGGTTGCAGTTCTTC.